This TCR beta chain derives from a study of blood T cell repertoires in COVID-19. For the study at large: Spain, Italy and the United States supplied samples that represented acute and convalescent COVID-19. The analysed material was cDNA or gDNA that came from T cells, B-cell-depleted T cells, or PBMCs.

Trimming took 3 bases from V and 0 from J; bases not matched to a gene: 5. The CDR3 sequence is 16 residues long. Looked up from germline, CDR1 is SGHRS and CDR2 is YFSETQ. Assay: immunoSEQ multiplex PCR; the TCRdb copy retains only in-frame clones and omits some. The data show about 170,000 clones, around 85% seen once. Material: peripheral blood. The chain is built from TRBV5-1 and TRBJ2-2; 7 positions match TRBD1. The TCR sequence derives from a human donor with acute or convalescent COVID-19. The donor label of this sample is uncertain. Written as DNA, the CDR3 is TGCGCCAGCAGCTCAACGGGACAGCCGAACACCGGGGAGCTGTTTTTT. Translated, it gives CASSSTGQPNTGELFF.